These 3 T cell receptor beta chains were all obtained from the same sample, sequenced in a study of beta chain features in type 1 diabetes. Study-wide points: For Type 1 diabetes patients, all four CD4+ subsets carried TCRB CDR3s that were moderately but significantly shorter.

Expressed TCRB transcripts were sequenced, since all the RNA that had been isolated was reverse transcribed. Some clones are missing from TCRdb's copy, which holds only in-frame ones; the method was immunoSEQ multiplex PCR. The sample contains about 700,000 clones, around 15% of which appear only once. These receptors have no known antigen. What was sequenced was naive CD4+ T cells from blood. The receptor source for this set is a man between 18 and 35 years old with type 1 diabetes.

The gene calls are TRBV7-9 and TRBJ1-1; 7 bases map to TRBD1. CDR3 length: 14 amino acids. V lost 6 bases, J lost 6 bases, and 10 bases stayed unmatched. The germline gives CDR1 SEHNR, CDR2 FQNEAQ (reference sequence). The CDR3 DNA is TGTGCCAGCAGTTCCCAGGGGGTCGTCGCTGAAGCTTTCTTT. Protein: CASSSQGVVAEAFF.

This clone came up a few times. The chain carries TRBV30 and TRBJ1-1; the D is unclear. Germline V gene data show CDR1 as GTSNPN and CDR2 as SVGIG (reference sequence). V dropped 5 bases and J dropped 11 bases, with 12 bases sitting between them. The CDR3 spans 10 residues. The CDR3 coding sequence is TGTGCCTGGGGAGGGTCGCGGGCTTTCTTT. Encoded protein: CAWGGSRAFF.

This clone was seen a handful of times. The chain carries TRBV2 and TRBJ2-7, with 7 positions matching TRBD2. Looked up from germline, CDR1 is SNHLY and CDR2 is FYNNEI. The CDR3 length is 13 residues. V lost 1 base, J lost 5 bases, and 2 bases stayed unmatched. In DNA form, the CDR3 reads TGTGCCAGCAGTGAAGAGGGAGGGGACGAGCAGTACTTC. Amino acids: CASSEEGGDEQYF.